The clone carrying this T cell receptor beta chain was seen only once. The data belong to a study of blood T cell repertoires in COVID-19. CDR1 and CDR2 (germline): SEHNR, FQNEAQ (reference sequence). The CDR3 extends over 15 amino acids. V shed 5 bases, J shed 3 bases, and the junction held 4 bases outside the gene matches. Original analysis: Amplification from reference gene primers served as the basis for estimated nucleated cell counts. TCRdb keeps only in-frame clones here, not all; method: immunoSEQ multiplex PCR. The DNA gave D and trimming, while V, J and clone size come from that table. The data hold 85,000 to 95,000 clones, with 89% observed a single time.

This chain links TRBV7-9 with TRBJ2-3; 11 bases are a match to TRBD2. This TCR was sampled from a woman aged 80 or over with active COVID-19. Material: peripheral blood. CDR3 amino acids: CASSQLAGVTDTQYF. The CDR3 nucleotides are TGTGCCAGCAGCCAACTAGCGGGAGTAACAGATACGCAGTATTTT.